Listed below are T cell receptor beta chains from one sample, sequenced in a study of beta chain features in type 1 diabetes. Assay used: immunoSEQ multiplex PCR; TCRdb lists only in-frame clones, some missing. The sample shows some 180,000 clones, 10% to 15% of them seen only once. What was sequenced was central memory CD4+ T cells from blood. The receptors were gathered from a young woman in good health. The CDR3 runs from the conserved cysteine through the conserved F or W. D genes are given only for firm matches. The listing skips clone size in some rows; elsewhere it reads once, few, many or a size class.

TRBV15	17	TRBD1	NA	TRBJ1-4	TGTGCCACCAGCAGAAACCCGACACAGGGGGCGAATGAAAAACTGTTTTTT	CATSRNPTQGANEKLFF
TRBV10-3	16	NA	few	TRBJ2-6	TGTGCCATCAGTGGGGGACAATCGGGTGGGGCCAACGTCCTGACTTTC	CAISGGQSGGANVLTF
TRBV29-1	14	TRBD1	few	TRBJ1-1	TGCAGCGCCCGACAGGGGATGGGGAACACTGAAGCTTTCTTT	CSARQGMGNTEAFF
TRBV7-2	14	NA	NA	TRBJ1-5	TGTGCCAGCAGCTACGACAACGGCAATCAGCCCCAGCATTTT	CASSYDNGNQPQHF
TRBV9	12	NA	NA	TRBJ2-7	TGTGCCAGCAGCCATGACAGATACGAGCAGTACTTC	CASSHDRYEQYF
TRBV4-1	14	TRBD1	few	TRBJ2-5	TGCGCCAGCAGCTATGACAGGGCGCAAGAGACCCAGTACTTC	CASSYDRAQETQYF
TRBV4-1	14	NA	NA	TRBJ1-5	TGCGCCAGCAGCCAAGATCCTCTTAAACAGCCCCAGCATTTT	CASSQDPLKQPQHF
TRBV2	14	NA	few	TRBJ1-5	TGTGCCAGCGGTATGACAGGTATGAATCAGCCCCAGCATTTT	CASGMTGMNQPQHF
TRBV5-4	16	TRBD2	NA	TRBJ2-1	TGTGCCAGCAGCCGAAGGCTAGCGGGAGGCCTTAATGAGCAGTTCTTC	CASSRRLAGGLNEQFF
TRBV30	18	TRBD1	few	TRBJ1-1	TGTGCCTGGAGTGTAATACACCCGGGACAGGGAATGAACACTGAAGCTTTCTTT	CAWSVIHPGQGMNTEAFF
TRBV9	13	NA	few	TRBJ1-5	TGTGCCAGCAGCGTAGATTTCGGGCAGCCCCAGCATTTT	CASSVDFGQPQHF
TRBV27	12	TRBD2	few	TRBJ2-3	TGTGCCAGCAGTCCCAGAGCGGGAGGCACGTATTTT	CASSPRAGGTYF
TRBV11-3	13	NA	few	TRBJ1-2	TGTGCCAGCAGCTTAGGGGCCTTTCATGGCTACACCTTC	CASSLGAFHGYTF
TRBV7-2	15	NA	many	TRBJ2-1	TGTGCCAGCAGCCCGGCTAGCTACTCCTACAATGAGCAGTTCTTC	CASSPASYSYNEQFF
TRBV15	16	TRBD2	NA	TRBJ2-1	TGTGCCACCAGCAGAGAATTGGCGGGAGGTAACAATGAGCAGTTCTTC	CATSRELAGGNNEQFF
TRBV5-4	15	TRBD2	NA	TRBJ2-1	TGTGCCAGCAGCCTCCCTAGCGGAAACTACAATGAGCAGTTCTTC	CASSLPSGNYNEQFF
TRBV30	15	TRBD2	few	TRBJ2-1	TGTGCCTGGAGACTGACTAGCGGGGCCTACAATGAGCAGTTCTTC	CAWRLTSGAYNEQFF
TRBV5-5	15	TRBD2	few	TRBJ2-1	TGTGCCAGCAGGTCGGGACTAGCGGGACACAATGAGCAGTTCTTC	CASRSGLAGHNEQFF
TRBV19	15	TRBD1	NA	TRBJ1-2	TGTGCCAGTACTCTACGAGGACAGGGAAACTATGGCTACACCTTC	CASTLRGQGNYGYTF
TRBV2	13	TRBD1	NA	TRBJ2-5	TGTGCCAACGGCCGGGACAGACAAGAGACCCAGTACTTC	CANGRDRQETQYF
TRBV6-5	13	TRBD1	few	TRBJ2-7	TGTGCCAGCATCAGGGACAGGGGCTACGAGCAGTACTTC	CASIRDRGYEQYF
TRBV27	16	TRBD1	NA	TRBJ2-7	TGTGCCAGCAGCCGGCTACCGGGACAGGGCGCCTACGAGCAGTACTTC	CASSRLPGQGAYEQYF
TRBV15	15	TRBD1	few	TRBJ1-4	TGTGCCACCAGCAAAAGAACAGGGGAGGAAGAAAAACTGTTTTTT	CATSKRTGEEEKLFF
TRBV30	12	NA	NA	TRBJ2-3	TGTGCCTGGGTCGAGTCCACAGATACGCAGTATTTT	CAWVESTDTQYF
TRBV18	14	NA	NA	TRBJ2-1	TGTGCCAGCTCACCGCGGTCGGGGAAGGAGGAGCAGTTCTTC	CASSPRSGKEEQFF
TRBV4-3	15	TRBD2	NA	TRBJ2-1	TGCGCCAGCAGCCAGAATTCCGGGACTAGCGGGGAGCAGTTCTTC	CASSQNSGTSGEQFF
TRBV28	13	TRBD1	few	TRBJ1-2	TGTGCCAGCACCCCGCCCGACAGGGCAGGCTACACCTTC	CASTPPDRAGYTF
TRBV5-6	15	NA	NA	TRBJ2-3	TGTGCCAGCAGGATGGGCGGGACCAGCACAGATACGCAGTATTTT	CASRMGGTSTDTQYF
TRBV28	18	NA	few	TRBJ1-4	TGTGCCAGCAGTTTTCCCACAGGGTGGAGAACAACTAATGAAAAACTGTTTTTT	CASSFPTGWRTTNEKLFF
TRBV30	11	NA	NA	TRBJ2-5	TGTGCCTGGGGGCGGGCAGAGACCCAGTACTTC	CAWGRAETQYF
TRBV14	15	TRBD1	few	TRBJ1-1	TGTGCCAGCAGCCGTCTAACAGGGGCAAACACTGAAGCTTTCTTT	CASSRLTGANTEAFF
TRBV11-2	15	NA	NA	TRBJ2-2	TGTGCCAGCAGCCCACAGGGTCTTTTTGGCGGGGAGCTGTTTTTT	CASSPQGLFGGELFF
TRBV15	13	NA	NA	TRBJ2-1	TGTGCCACCAGCAGAGGAGGGTCCCATGAGCAGTTCTTC	CATSRGGSHEQFF
TRBV6-1	15	TRBD2	few	TRBJ2-3	TGTGCCAGCACTCGACTAGCGGGAGGTCTAGATACGCAGTATTTT	CASTRLAGGLDTQYF
TRBV25-1	15	TRBD1	few	TRBJ1-4	TGTGCCAGCAGTTCTCACAGGGGGCAGGGTGAAAAACTGTTTTTT	CASSSHRGQGEKLFF
TRBV7-3	16	TRBD2	NA	TRBJ2-5	TGTGCCAGCAGCTTCCTAGCGGGAGGAGGCCTAGAGACCCAGTACTTC	CASSFLAGGGLETQYF
TRBV7-2	18	NA	few	TRBJ2-3	TGTGCCAGCAGTTTTACTGGGGGAGGGGGGGTAGTGACAGATACGCAGTATTTT	CASSFTGGGGVVTDTQYF
TRBV7-9	14	TRBD2	NA	TRBJ2-7	TGTGCCAGCAGCACCGGGACTAGCGGGATCGAGCAGTACTTC	CASSTGTSGIEQYF
TRBV20-1	11	NA	few	TRBJ1-1	TGCAGTGCTAGAGACCAGGTTGAAGCTTTCTTT	CSARDQVEAFF
TRBV7-9	14	NA	few	TRBJ2-2	TGTGCCAGCAGCAGTACAGGGAACACCGGGGAGCTGTTTTTT	CASSSTGNTGELFF
TRBV30	14	TRBD2	few	TRBJ2-1	TGTGCCTGGAGTGGTCTAGCGGGACTCAATGAGCAGTTCTTC	CAWSGLAGLNEQFF
TRBV7-9	16	NA	many	TRBJ2-6	TGTGCCAGCAGCCAGAGGGTCGGCGGGGGGGCCAACGTCCTGACTTTC	CASSQRVGGGANVLTF
TRBV7-2	12	NA	few	TRBJ1-2	TGTGCCAGCAGCTTACAGGGGTACGGCTACACCTTC	CASSLQGYGYTF
TRBV7-9	18	NA	NA	TRBJ1-1	TGTGCCAGCAGCTTAGTTAGGGGTATCCGTTCGGAGAACACTGAAGCTTTCTTT	CASSLVRGIRSENTEAFF
TRBV4-1	17	TRBD2	NA	TRBJ2-7	TGCGCCAGCAGCCAAGGGTTTCGGACTAGCGGGGGACACGAGCAGTACTTC	CASSQGFRTSGGHEQYF
TRBV5-1	17	NA	NA	TRBJ2-2	TGCGCCAGCAGCTTGGGACAAAATACGCTTAACACCGGGGAGCTGTTTTTT	CASSLGQNTLNTGELFF
TRBV28	14	NA	NA	TRBJ2-3	TGTGCCAGCAGTTCCGGGACACAAGCGAATACGCAGTATTTT	CASSSGTQANTQYF
TRBV7-9	16	TRBD2	few	TRBJ2-5	TGTGCCAGCAGCTTTGATAAAGCGGGAGCTCTAGGGACCCAGTACTTC	CASSFDKAGALGTQYF